This record looks at one TCR beta chain sequence and its context. Its specificity is not known. This sample is part of a study of cytotoxic CD8 clonotypes in ibrutinib-treated CLL. As for the study in general: The patients, roughly ten relapsed/refractory and 15 treatment-naive, included 17 who were IGHV unmutated. The sample average was about 240,000 productive templates and approximately 94,000 productive rearrangements.

The CDR3 is 12 residues long. The junction had 5 bases not matched to a gene; V was cut back by 10 bases and J by 7 bases. CDR1 is ENHRY, CDR2 SYGVKD, per germline. Sequenced by immunoSEQ multiplex PCR; TCRdb stores in-frame clones only, minus some. The table includes 53,000 or so clones, approximately 54% detected once. The study, taken as a whole, reports: Clonality was elevated at ibrutinib response and had returned toward baseline at progression. Baseline levels of clonality went above those of age-matched healthy donors and moved with circulating CD8+ T-cell counts.

The sequence derives from a human donor with chronic lymphocytic leukemia. This chain uses TRBV10-3 with TRBJ2-1, with TRBD1 identical over 9 bases. This specimen consisted of PBMCs, obtained at disease progression, from a patient treated with ibrutinib. The CDR3 protein is CATRTGENEQFF. The CDR3 region has the DNA TGTGCCACACGGACAGGGGAGAATGAGCAGTTCTTC.